The T cell receptor (beta chain) under discussion was sequenced for a study of T cell changes during pregnancy in multiple sclerosis. TCRdb's table, derived via immunoSEQ multiplex PCR, lists solely in-frame clones and lacks some. The sample holds 100,000 or so clones, about 94% seen once. The sample here was peripheral blood, taken in the third trimester of pregnancy. This clonotype originated in a female donor with multiple sclerosis, enrolled in a pregnancy study.

The CDR3, as DNA: TGTGCCACTTCCCCATACCGGACAGGCTTCCTGGGGGTCACTGAAGCTTTCTTT. Its protein product is CATSPYRTGFLGVTEAFF. This chain uses TRBV27 with TRBJ1-1; 7 bases are shared with TRBD1. The V and J ends lost 10 bases and 4 bases, in that order; junction bases with no gene match: 24. The germline CDR1 and CDR2 sequences are MNHEY and SMNVEV (reference sequence). This CDR3 has 18 amino acids.